This T cell receptor (beta chain) was identified in a study of T cells in Graves' hyperthyroidism and ophthalmopathy. This clonotype was counted many times. The investigators amplified TCR beta CDR3 regions from RNA transcripts. HTBI primers drove first-round RT-PCR of the TCR CDR3. One entry per CDR3 protein results from TCRdb running MiXCR on the multiplex PCR reads. The sample consists of a few hundred thousand distinct CDR3 sequences, approximately 15% of them appearing once. The TCR originated in a woman in her 30s with Graves' hyperthyroidism. The sample consisted of blood.

CDR3 in amino acids: CASSLGLVTSNEQFF. The CDR3 DNA reads TGTGCCAGCAGCCTAGGACTAGTCACTTCCAATGAGCAGTTCTTC. The chain has TRBV7-9 and TRBJ2-1; TRBD2 matches at 7 bases. The germline V gene has CDR1 SEHNR and CDR2 FQNEAQ (reference sequence). V lost 5 bases and J lost 6; bases outside the gene matches: 10. The length of the CDR3 is 15 residues.